These 26 T cell receptor beta chains share one sample of origin, sequenced in a study of siplizumab effects on memory and regulatory T cells. The repertoire was sequenced with immunoSEQ multiplex PCR; TCRdb's copy has only in-frame clones and lacks some. The table records tens of thousands of clones, around 93% of them present only once. Sequenced: CD8+ T cells sorted from blood. The receptors originated from a human donor in good health.

The chain uses TRBV7-6 and TRBJ2-3; 8 positions agree with TRBD2. J lost 6 bases, V lost 7 bases, and 9 bases had no gene match. This CDR3 spans 14 amino acids. Germline CDR1 and CDR2: SGHVS and FNYEAQ. CDR3 region: CASTSGGAGDTQYF. CDR3 in DNA: TGTGCCAGCACCTCCGGGGGGGCCGGGGATACGCAGTATTTT.

The chain employs TRBV4-1 and TRBJ1-5, with TRBD1 as a possible D gene (5 bases). Germline V gene data show CDR1 as MGHRA and CDR2 as YSYEKL. Trimming cost V 0 bases and J 5 bases, with 11 bases left between them. The CDR3 is 15 residues long. In DNA form, the CDR3 reads TGCGCCAGCAGCCAAGAAACGAGGGACTATCAGCCCCAGCATTTT. Translating it yields CASSQETRDYQPQHF.

CDR3 region: CASSLGRGDNEQFF. The CDR3 bases are TGTGCCAGCAGTTTGGGGCGGGGCGACAATGAGCAGTTCTTC. The chain is built from TRBV6-5 and TRBJ2-1, with D possibly matching TRBD2 (6 bases). Germline CDR1 and CDR2: MNHEY and SVGAGI. The length of the CDR3 is 14 residues. Deletions cut 4 bases from V and 5 bases from J, with 12 bases between.

The chain employs TRBV11-1 and TRBJ2-1; D might be TRBD2 (5 bases). The CDR3 runs to 15 residues. The V gene's germline CDR1 is SGHAT and CDR2 FQDESV (reference sequence). The V and J ends lost 1 base and 9 bases respectively, with 16 bases between them. DNA for the CDR3: TGTGCCAGCAGCTTAGAGGCGGACTCTGACGGTGAGCAGTTCTTC. Protein: CASSLEADSDGEQFF.

The gene calls are TRBV7-6 and TRBJ1-2; maybe TRBD1 (6 bases). This CDR3 has 15 residues. V shed 5 bases and J shed 4 bases, with 17 bases lying between them. Per germline, CDR1 SGHVS and CDR2 FNYEAQ. The CDR3 coding sequence is TGTGCCAGCAGCCTGAGTGGGACAACATCCTATGGCTACACCTTC. It is translated as CASSLSGTTSYGYTF.

The chain links TRBV18 to TRBJ2-2, with a tentative D call TRBD1 (5 bases). The CDR3 length is 12 residues. Germline CDR1 is KGHSH and CDR2 is LQKENI. Trimming took off 3 bases at V and 7 bases at J, with 6 bases between the two ends. CDR3 nucleotides: TGTGCCAGCTCACCCCAGGGCGGGGAGCTGTTTTTT. Its translation is CASSPQGGELFF.

The chain links TRBV7-6 to TRBJ1-2; 7 bases are a match to TRBD1. Germline CDR1 SGHVS, CDR2 FNYEAQ. The CDR3 has 18 amino acids. The junction had 18 bases not matched to a gene; V was cut back by 1 base and J by 7 bases. The CDR3 region is CASSLGEGTAGDHGGYTF. The CDR3 nucleotides are TGTGCCAGCAGCTTAGGAGAGGGGACAGCGGGGGACCATGGTGGCTACACCTTC.

CDR3 DNA sequence: TGTGCCAGCAGCCCCGGGACAGGGCCCTACGAGCAGTACTTC. Its translation: CASSPGTGPYEQYF. The rearrangement links TRBV5-5 to TRBJ2-7; the match to TRBD1 covers 9 bases. The CDR3 is 14 residues long. Losses at the gene ends were 4 bases for V and 2 bases for J; bases not matched to a gene: 4. CDR1 SGHKS and CDR2 YYEKEE come from the germline V gene (reference sequence).

This clone was observed a handful of times. This chain joins TRBV5-1 and TRBJ2-7; possibly TRBD1 or TRBD2 for D (5 bases each). The CDR3 totals 13 residues. Germline CDR1 and CDR2: SGHRS and YFSETQ. V was trimmed by 0 bases and J by 3 bases, leaving 7 bases between them. DNA for the CDR3: TGCGCCAGCAGCTTGGGGGGGTTCTACGAGCAGTACTTC. Protein: CASSLGGFYEQYF. The full variable domain, its missing parts supplied by reference TRBV5-1 and TRBJ2-7, is KAGVTQTPRYLIKTRGQQVTLSCSPISGHRSVSWYQQTPGQGLQFLFEYFSETQRNKGNFPGRFSGRQFSNSRSEMNVSTLELGDSALYLCASSLGGFYEQYFGPGTRLTVT.

This rearrangement joins TRBV19 to TRBJ2-1; D is unresolved. Germline CDR1 is LNHDA and CDR2 is SQIVND (reference sequence). This CDR3 comprises 13 residues. The V gene lost 9 bases and the J gene lost 7 bases, with 16 bases spanning the gap. The chain's CDR3 is CASASEKYNEQFF. The DNA for the CDR3 is TGTGCCAGCGCCTCCGAAAAGTATAATGAGCAGTTCTTC.

V and J are TRBV7-3 and TRBJ2-5; D perhaps matches TRBD2 (6 bases). CDR1 is SGHTA and CDR2 is FQGTGA in the germline V gene. The CDR3 extends over 15 amino acids. Trimming cost V 5 bases and J 4 bases, with 17 bases left between them. The CDR3 nucleotides are TGTGCCAGCAGCCCGACCGGGGGATCGGTAGAGACCCAGTACTTC. It yields the protein CASSPTGGSVETQYF.

V gene TRBV7-9 combines with J gene TRBJ2-7, with D hard to call. CDR3 size: 14 residues. V gave up 2 bases and J gave up 2 bases, with 10 bases separating them. Germline CDR1 and CDR2: SEHNR and FQNEAQ (reference sequence). CDR3 amino acids: CASSLPRAPYEQYF. In DNA form, the CDR3 reads TGTGCCAGCAGCTTACCTCGGGCTCCCTACGAGCAGTACTTC.

V and J are TRBV4-1 and TRBJ2-7, with 12 bases aligning to TRBD2. The CDR3 length is 14 residues. Germline CDR1 is MGHRA and CDR2 is YSYEKL. V was clipped by 4 bases and J by 3 bases; unmatched bases: 1. CDR3 sequence reads: CASSPGLAGYEQYF. In DNA form, the CDR3 reads TGCGCCAGCAGCCCGGGACTAGCGGGCTACGAGCAGTACTTC.

The genes are TRBV5-5 and TRBJ1-1; D is undetermined. CDR3 length: 16 amino acids. Trimming took off 2 bases at V and 5 bases at J, with 19 bases between the two ends. Germline CDR1 is SGHKS and CDR2 is YYEKEE (reference sequence). This chain's CDR3 is CASSFGLMTPVTEAFF. CDR3 nucleotides: TGTGCCAGCAGCTTTGGATTAATGACTCCGGTGACTGAAGCTTTCTTT.

This clone was seen only once. The CDR3 region has the DNA TGTGCCAGCAGTCCGACAGGGAATTACCAAGAGACCCAGTACTTC. It is translated as CASSPTGNYQETQYF. The chain carries TRBV27 and TRBJ2-5; 7 bases fit TRBD1. V shed 5 bases, J shed 0 bases, and the junction held 6 bases outside the gene matches. Germline V gene sequence: CDR1 MNHEY, CDR2 SMNVEV (reference sequence). The CDR3 loop spans 15 amino acids.

This chain connects TRBV10-3 to TRBJ1-2, with 9 bases fitting TRBD1. The CDR3 loop spans 12 amino acids. V lost 4 bases and J lost 6; bases outside the gene matches: 0. Germline V gene lookup returns CDR1 ENHRY and CDR2 SYGVKD. CDR3 bases: TGTGCCATCAGTGGGACAGGGGATGGCTACACCTTC. Translation gives CAISGTGDGYTF.

The chain has TRBV30 and TRBJ1-5, with a possible D match to TRBD1 (5 bases). From germline, CDR1 is GTSNPN and CDR2 SVGIG (reference sequence). This CDR3 is 16 amino acids long. Trimming pared 0 bases from V and 2 bases from J, leaving 14 bases between. The CDR3 sequence: CAWSVLGGMGNQPQHF. The CDR3 DNA is TGTGCCTGGAGTGTACTTGGGGGAATGGGCAATCAGCCCCAGCATTTT.

V usage is TRBV4-1 and J usage is TRBJ2-3; no firm D call. CDR3 size: 12 residues. CDR1 and CDR2 (germline): MGHRA, YSYEKL. Trimming took 4 bases from V and 5 from J, leaving 7 bases between them. The CDR3 loop is CASSPRQDTQYF. The DNA for the CDR3 is TGCGCCAGCAGCCCAAGACAAGATACGCAGTATTTT.

This chain connects TRBV5-1 to TRBJ2-1; 8 positions match TRBD2. The CDR3 loop spans 15 amino acids. V was pared by 4 bases and J by 4 bases, with 7 bases of the junction left unmatched. Germline V gene data show CDR1 as SGHRS and CDR2 as YFSETQ. The CDR3 DNA is TGCGCCAGCAGCACCACTAGCGGAGGTTACAATGAGCAGTTCTTC. Its protein is CASSTTSGGYNEQFF.

J is TRBJ2-7 and V is TRBV4-2; D perhaps matches TRBD2 (6 bases). Per germline, CDR1 LGHNA and CDR2 YNFKEQ. V lost 5 bases and J lost 7, with 9 bases in between. There are 11 residues in the CDR3. The CDR3 protein is CASSSAGEQYF. CDR3 sequence (DNA): TGTGCCAGCAGCTCGGCGGGGGAGCAGTACTTC.

The V gene is TRBV9, the J gene TRBJ2-2; 12 bases match TRBD2. The CDR3 is 16 amino acids. With V trimmed by 4 bases and J by 2 bases, 3 bases remained unmatched. Germline CDR1 is SGDLS and CDR2 is YYNGEE. CDR3 bases: TGTGCCAGCAGCCAGGGACTAGCGGGTAACACCGGGGAGCTGTTTTTT. Protein product: CASSQGLAGNTGELFF.

As to this clone: The same CDR3 also results from other DNA sequences found in this sample. CDR3 region: CASSLSGELFF. The CDR3 DNA reads TGTGCCAGCAGTTTGTCCGGGGAGCTGTTTTTT. V gene TRBV27 combines with J gene TRBJ2-2; D is uncertain. Trimming stripped 3 bases from V and 6 bases from J, with 2 bases between. CDR3 length: 11 amino acids. Germline-derived CDR1 and CDR2 are MNHEY and SMNVEV (reference sequence).

The sample holds a few counts of this clone. V usage is TRBV5-4 and J usage is TRBJ1-1; possibly TRBD1 for D (6 bases). The V and J ends lost 4 bases and 1 base respectively, with 14 bases between them. Per the germline V gene, CDR1 is SGHNT and CDR2 is YYREEE (reference sequence). This CDR3 comprises 15 residues. CDR3: CASSDDRWGNTEAFF. CDR3 sequence (DNA): TGTGCCAGCAGCGACGACAGGTGGGGGAACACTGAAGCTTTCTTT.

This clone has a single count. This rearrangement joins TRBV9 to TRBJ1-1; D might be TRBD1 (5 bases). With 3 bases removed from V and 8 bases from J, the gap between germline ends came to 17 bases. CDR3 size: 14 residues. Germline V CDR1 and CDR2: SGDLS, YYNGEE. The CDR3 sequence: CASSERSGPPEAFF. CDR3 in DNA: TGTGCCAGCAGCGAACGTTCAGGGCCCCCCGAAGCTTTCTTT.

The chain joins TRBV29-1 to TRBJ1-2; no clear D gene. CDR1 is SQVTM and CDR2 is ANQGSEA in the germline V gene. The CDR3 is made up of 11 amino acids. Trimming removed 4 bases at V and 2 bases at J, with 5 bases between. The CDR3 DNA follows: TGCAGCGTTGCAGCGAACTATGGCTACACCTTC. Translation gives CSVAANYGYTF.

This sequence joins TRBV11-2 and TRBJ2-7; D remains ambiguous. V dropped 1 base and J dropped 2 bases, with 6 bases sitting between them. CDR3 length: 13 amino acids. Germline CDR1 SGHAT, CDR2 FQNNGV. The CDR3 loop is CASSLGSAYEQYF. The CDR3 DNA sequence: TGTGCCAGCAGCTTAGGATCAGCCTACGAGCAGTACTTC.